The following is a T cell receptor beta chain sequence with its context. The record originates from a study of control samples from healthy donors and cancer patients. The CDR3 consists of 17 residues. J was trimmed by 0 bases and V by 3 bases; bases with no gene match: 6. Germline CDR1 and CDR2: DFQATT and SNEGSKA (reference sequence). The protocol was immunoSEQ multiplex PCR, while the TCRdb copy is restricted to in-frame clones and leaves out a portion. The sample lists about 160,000 clones, 90% to 95% occurring once. The chain is built from TRBV20-1 and TRBJ2-6; 9 positions agree with TRBD2. The material sequenced was PBMCs. This TCR was recovered from a man in his 60s with colorectal cancer. The CDR3 reads CSASPAGGRSGANVLTF. CDR3 in DNA: TGCAGTGCTAGTCCAGCGGGGGGCCGCTCTGGGGCCAACGTCCTGACTTTC.